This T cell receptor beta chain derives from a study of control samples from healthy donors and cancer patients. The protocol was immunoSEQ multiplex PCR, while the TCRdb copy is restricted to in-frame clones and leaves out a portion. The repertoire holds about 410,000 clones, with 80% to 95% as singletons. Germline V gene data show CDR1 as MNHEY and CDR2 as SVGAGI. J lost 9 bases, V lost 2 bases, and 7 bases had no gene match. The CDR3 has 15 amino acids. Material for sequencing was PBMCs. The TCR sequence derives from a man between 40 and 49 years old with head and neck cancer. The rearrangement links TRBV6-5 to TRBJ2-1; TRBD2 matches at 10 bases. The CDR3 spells CASSYLLAGVREQFF. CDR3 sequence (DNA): TGTGCCAGCAGTTACCTTCTAGCGGGAGTACGTGAGCAGTTCTTC.